This T cell receptor beta chain was captured in a study of blood T cells in healthy people across ages. Through a sample-barcoded 5' primer and a J-beta primer mix, a second PCR was run for roughly 6 to 11 cycles. TCRdb itself ran the 5' RACE reads through MiXCR, one entry per CDR3 protein. The sample lists fewer than 800,000 distinct CDR3 sequences; about 30% were seen once. With 1 base removed from V and 0 bases from J, the gap between germline ends came to 7 bases. Germline V gene sequence: CDR1 SEHNR, CDR2 FQNEAQ (reference sequence). This CDR3 has 15 residues. This sequence joins TRBV7-9 and TRBJ1-3; D gene uncertain. Sequencing was carried out using blood. This clonotype was obtained from a woman over 75 in good health. Written as DNA, the CDR3 is TGTGCCAGCAGCTTAGAGAAGAGCTCTGGAAACACCATATATTTT. Its protein product is CASSLEKSSGNTIYF.